This passage covers 13 T cell receptor beta chains from one sample sequenced in a study of T cells in Graves' hyperthyroidism and ophthalmopathy. The TCR beta CDR3 regions underwent amplification using RNA transcripts as the source. The TCR CDR3 was amplified in a first-round RT-PCR using the HTBI primer set. Using its own MiXCR run on the multiplex PCR reads, TCRdb lists one record per CDR3 protein. The table lists around 620,000 distinct CDR3 sequences, 11% to 15% of them singletons, with roughly 7.7% in the top ten. Material: blood. The source is a woman aged 18 to 35 with Graves' ophthalmopathy.

The sample holds many counts of this clonotype. J is TRBJ2-1 and V is TRBV20-1; D ambiguous. Germline loops: CDR1 DFQATT, CDR2 SNEGSKA (reference sequence). The CDR3 extends over 14 amino acids. V lost 6 bases, J lost 4 bases, and 16 bases lay in between. The CDR3 spells CSARNRVGYNEQFF. CDR3 DNA: TGCAGTGCCCGGAACCGAGTGGGGTACAATGAGCAGTTCTTC.

This rearrangement joins TRBV11-3 to TRBJ2-3; TRBD2 matches at 12 bases. The CDR3 contains 18 residues. V gave up 1 base and J gave up 4 bases; unmatched junction bases: 9. CDR1 and CDR2 from the germline V gene are SGHNT and YENEEA. CDR3: CASSLGGRLAGGPDTQYF. In DNA, the CDR3 is TGTGCCAGCAGCTTAGGAGGTCGCCTAGCGGGAGGGCCAGATACGCAGTATTTT.

This clonotype has a count of ten or more. The chain links TRBV7-2 to TRBJ1-5; D gene unclear. CDR3 size: 15 residues. Trimming shortened V by 1 base and J by 3 bases, and 10 bases separated the two germline ends. Germline CDR1 is SGHTA and CDR2 is FQGNSA. The CDR3: CASSLGTANNQPQHF. The CDR3 bases are TGTGCCAGCAGCTTAGGGACGGCAAACAATCAGCCCCAGCATTTT.

This chain connects TRBV4-1 to TRBJ2-1; tentatively, D is TRBD2 (6 bases). The CDR3 extends over 19 amino acids. Germline V lookup: CDR1 MGHRA, CDR2 YSYEKL. Trimming shortened V by 0 bases and J by 2 bases, and 20 bases separated the two germline ends. CDR3 amino acids: CASSQEIDFRDFPYNEQFF. As DNA, the CDR3 is TGCGCCAGCAGCCAAGAGATTGACTTTCGGGACTTCCCCTACAATGAGCAGTTCTTC.

This clonotype was recorded at least ten times. J is TRBJ1-2 and V is TRBV7-4, with D possibly TRBD1 on 6 matching bases. Deletions cut 8 bases from V and 1 base from J, with 20 bases between. The CDR3 has 16 amino acids. Germline CDR1 and CDR2: SGHVT and SQSDAQ. CDR3 in DNA: TGTGCCAGCGGCCGCCCCCGGGACAACTTTAACTATGGCTACACCTTC. Protein product: CASGRPRDNFNYGYTF.

This clonotype has at least ten counts. The chain couples TRBV29-1 to TRBJ1-5; D uncertain. V was cut by 4 bases and J by 4 bases, with 5 bases left in between. The CDR3 is 11 residues long. Germline CDR1 SQVTM, CDR2 ANQGSEA. CDR3: CSVGGNQPQHF. CDR3 in DNA: TGCAGCGTTGGAGGGAATCAGCCCCAGCATTTT.

The chain joins TRBV7-2 to TRBJ2-2; D unresolved. CDR3 size: 16 residues. With 6 bases removed from V and 4 bases from J, the gap between germline ends came to 18 bases. Germline CDR1 reads SGHTA; CDR2 reads FQGNSA. CDR3 in amino acids: CASSASSVGSTGELFF. The CDR3 DNA reads as TGTGCCAGCAGTGCCAGTTCGGTGGGGTCCACCGGGGAGCTGTTTTTT.

This clonotype was counted many times. V is TRBV11-2 and J is TRBJ1-2; 11 bases agree with TRBD1. Germline CDR1 and CDR2: SGHAT and FQNNGV. V was clipped by 4 bases and J by 5 bases; unmatched bases: 15. The CDR3 runs to 18 residues. The CDR3: CASSSPFLGTGGKYGYTF. CDR3 sequence (DNA): TGTGCCAGCAGCTCCCCCTTCCTTGGGACAGGGGGGAAGTATGGCTACACCTTC.

V and J are TRBV5-1 and TRBJ2-1; no reliable D call. The end of the DNA aligns better with TRBJ2-7, so the J call may be wrong. The CDR3 is made up of 14 amino acids. Germline assignment: CDR1 SGHRS and CDR2 YFSETQ. This CDR3 reads CASSPLSSYNEQYF. The CDR3 DNA follows: TGCGCCAGCAGCCCCCTAAGCTCCTACAATGAGCAGTACTTC.

This clonotype was seen ten or more times. The chain combines TRBV29-1 with TRBJ2-4; tentatively, D is TRBD2 (6 bases). V lost 5 bases to trimming and J lost 0 bases, with 17 bases between them. The germline V gene has CDR1 SQVTM and CDR2 ANQGSEA. The CDR3 is 16 residues long. The CDR3 DNA sequence: TGCAGCGTTAGGGACTTAGAAGGAGAAGCCAAAAACATTCAGTACTTC. Residues: CSVRDLEGEAKNIQYF.

The table lists this clonotype with many counts. The chain employs TRBV2 and TRBJ2-5; D may be TRBD1 (6 bases). V was shortened by 6 bases and J by 4 bases, with 21 bases between the two germline ends. Germline values: CDR1 SNHLY, CDR2 FYNNEI. The CDR3 sequence is 16 residues long. DNA for the CDR3: TGTGCCAGCAGGAACTGGGGGCAGGGTGGTATAGAGACCCAGTACTTC. Amino acids: CASRNWGQGGIETQYF.

The chain carries TRBV12-3 or TRBV12-4 and TRBJ2-1; 10 bases fit TRBD2. With 2 bases clipped from V and 8 bases from J, the junction kept 6 bases outside the gene matches. This CDR3 is 15 amino acids long. CDR3 bases: TGTGCCAGCAGTTTACCTAGCGGGAGAATGGATGAGCAGTTCTTC. It encodes CASSLPSGRMDEQFF.

This clonotype was seen a handful of times. The CDR3 DNA reads as TGTGCCAGCAGTTACCCGGGGCAGCCCCCCTACGAGCAGTACTTC. Translated, it gives CASSYPGQPPYEQYF. The V and J genes are TRBV27 and TRBJ2-7; D may be TRBD1 or TRBD2 (5 bases each). Germline V gene data show CDR1 as MNHEY and CDR2 as SMNVEV (reference sequence). Trimming stripped 4 bases from V and 2 bases from J, with 15 bases between. The CDR3 is 15 amino acids.